The rows below give T cell receptor beta chains drawn from one sample of a study of PD-L1 blockade in urothelial cancer. Data came from immunoSEQ multiplex PCR; TCRdb stores just in-frame clones and leaves some out. The sample shows around 33,000 clones, 80% to 90% of them seen only once. The input for sequencing was PBMCs, taken around atezolizumab (anti-PD-L1) treatment. All receptors come from a man older than 75 with urothelial cancer. CDR3s include the opening cysteine and the closing phenylalanine or tryptophan. The D gene is left open where the match is weak. A clone size is listed for some rows: how often the clone was seen (once, few, many), or a class if it is expanded.

clone size,V gene,J gene,D gene,CDR3 DNA,CDR3 protein
NA,TRBV10-2,TRBJ2-1,NA,TGCGCCAGCGGGGCAGGGGACTCCTACAATGAGCAGTTCTTC,CASGAGDSYNEQFF
NA,TRBV7-2,TRBJ2-2,TRBD2,TGTGCCAGCAGCTTAGGTGCGGGAGGGACCGGGGAGCTGTTTTTT,CASSLGAGGTGELFF
NA,TRBV21-1,TRBJ2-2,NA,TGTGCCAGCAGCAAAAAACGGGGACTAGCGGGGTCGAGCACCGGGGAGCTGTTTTTT,CASSKKRGLAGSSTGELFF
NA,TRBV5-5,TRBJ2-5,TRBD2,TGTGCCAGCAGCCCCCGGGCGGGGGGAGAGACCCAGTACTTC,CASSPRAGGETQYF
few,TRBV30,TRBJ2-1,TRBD1,TGTGCCTGGAGTCCGACAGGGAAGAATGAGCAGTTCTTC,CAWSPTGKNEQFF
NA,TRBV7-6,TRBJ2-1,TRBD2,TGTGCCAGCAGCCCGGGACTAGCGGGTGAGAGCTCCTACAATGAGCAGTTCTTC,CASSPGLAGESSYNEQFF
once,TRBV7-2,TRBJ2-2,TRBD2,TGTGCCAGCAGCTTTAGCGGGAGGGCTCCCACCGGGGAGCTGTTTTTT,CASSFSGRAPTGELFF
few,TRBV6-1,TRBJ2-7,NA,TGTGCCAGCGGGCAAAACTACGAGCAGTACTTC,CASGQNYEQYF
few,TRBV4-3,TRBJ2-2,TRBD2,TGCGCCAGCAGCCGAGGACTAGATACCGGGGAGCTGTTTTTT,CASSRGLDTGELFF
NA,TRBV5-6,TRBJ2-6,TRBD1,TGTGCCAGCAGCTCTCCGGGACAGGGCGCTGGGGCCAACGTCCTGACTTTC,CASSSPGQGAGANVLTF
NA,TRBV9,TRBJ2-1,TRBD2,TGTGCCTCTGGGGGGGCGGCGGGAGGGTACAATGAGCAGTTCTTC,CASGGAAGGYNEQFF
NA,TRBV19,TRBJ1-1,TRBD1,TGTGCCAGTAGTGTAGGGGGCGCCATCACTGAAGCTTTCTTT,CASSVGGAITEAFF
NA,TRBV13,TRBJ2-3,TRBD1,TGTGCCAGCAGCAAACGGGACAGGGATACTTTATGGACAGATACGCAGTATTTT,CASSKRDRDTLWTDTQYF
NA,TRBV10-3,TRBJ2-2,TRBD2,TGTGCCATCAGACACAGTAGCGGGAGATACACCGGGGAGCTGTTTTTT,CAIRHSSGRYTGELFF
NA,TRBV7-8,TRBJ2-5,NA,TGTGCCAGCAGCTCCCAAGGAGGGGCACGAGAGACCCAGTACTTC,CASSSQGGARETQYF
NA,TRBV2,TRBJ1-2,NA,TGTGCCAGCAGTGGGGCAGATTATGGCTACACCTTC,CASSGADYGYTF
NA,TRBV18,TRBJ2-2,NA,TGTGCCAGCTCACCATCGGCGGGTTTCACCGGGGAGCTGTTTTTT,CASSPSAGFTGELFF